Listed below are T cell receptor beta chains from one sample, sequenced in a study of regulatory T cells in long-lasting Graves disease. TCRdb independently ran MiXCR on the multiplex PCR reads; one entry per CDR3 protein. This table holds 400,000 to 450,000 distinct CDR3 sequences, around a quarter found once. The sequencing here drew on peripheral blood mononuclear cells (PBMCs), taken when the disease was refractory, from a patient treated with antithyroid drugs. These TCRs come from a female donor with Graves disease. CDR3s include the opening cysteine and the closing phenylalanine or tryptophan.

v_call cdr3_aa
TRBV7-8 CASSLAAYEQYF
TRBV2 CASSPGVPEAFF
TRBV6-4 CASSYGTSRYEQYF
TRBV20-1 CSARVPSLNTEAFF
TRBV16 CASSQSLLRAEAFF
TRBV11-2 CASSSQAEYEQYF
TRBV18 CASSPRAENTEAFF
TRBV15 CATSASTGLAGELFF
TRBV6-1 CASSAELQVRYGYTF
TRBV5-6 CATMGRGGTTEAFF
TRBV12-3/TRBV12-4 CASGGVDGYTF
TRBV30 CAWSVSLQGGRTEAFF
TRBV14 CASSQDQGAVFTEAFF
TRBV12-3/TRBV12-4 CASSPTGMNTGAFF
TRBV4-1 CASSQEWGTNQPQHF
TRBV20-1 CSASTMPNYGYTF
TRBV2 CASSRWASGTQETQYF
TRBV15 CATSPRGTSGRFGKTQYF
TRBV28 CASSFMSNYGYTF
TRBV7-8 CASSLSRGGQPQHF
TRBV20-1 CSAPGGGSNQPQHF
TRBV7-9 CASSLNASSYNEQFF
TRBV20-1 CSARDVLAAGETQYF
TRBV3-1 CASNTGTSGNTIYF
TRBV6-2/TRBV6-3 CASSTLGSGQGSYEQYF
TRBV6-1 CASTRPGMNTGELFF
TRBV29-1 CSVDSAGMGTQYF
TRBV6-1 CASSDWGEGPEETQYF